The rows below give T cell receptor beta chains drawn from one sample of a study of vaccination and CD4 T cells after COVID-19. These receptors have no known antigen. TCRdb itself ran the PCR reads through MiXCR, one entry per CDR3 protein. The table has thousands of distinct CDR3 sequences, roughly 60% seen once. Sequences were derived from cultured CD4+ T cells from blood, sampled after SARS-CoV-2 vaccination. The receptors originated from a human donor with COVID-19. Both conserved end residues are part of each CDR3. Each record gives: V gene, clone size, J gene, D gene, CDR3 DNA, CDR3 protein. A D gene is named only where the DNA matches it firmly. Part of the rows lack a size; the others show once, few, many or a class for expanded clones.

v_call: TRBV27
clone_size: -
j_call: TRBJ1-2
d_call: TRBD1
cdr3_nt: TGTGCCAGCGGCGGACAGGGGAAGGTAGATGGCTACACCTTC
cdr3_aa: CASGGQGKVDGYTF

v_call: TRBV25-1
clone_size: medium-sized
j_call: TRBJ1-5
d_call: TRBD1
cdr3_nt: TGTGCCAGCAGTACACAGGGGCTCAATCAGCCCCAGCATTTT
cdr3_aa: CASSTQGLNQPQHF

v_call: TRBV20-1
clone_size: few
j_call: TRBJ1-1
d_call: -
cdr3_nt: TGCAGTGCTAGATCCCCTGGGACGTGGGCTTTCTTT
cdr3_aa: CSARSPGTWAFF

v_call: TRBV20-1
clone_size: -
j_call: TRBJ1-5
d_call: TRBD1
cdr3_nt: TGCAGTGCTAGAGATCTAAGGGCCGGACAGGGGGTATATCAGCCCCAGCATTTT
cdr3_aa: CSARDLRAGQGVYQPQHF

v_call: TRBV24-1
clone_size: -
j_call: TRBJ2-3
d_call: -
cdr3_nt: TGTGCCACCAGTGATTTGGGGGGGAGCTCACCCCATACGCAGTATTTT
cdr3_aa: CATSDLGGSSPHTQYF

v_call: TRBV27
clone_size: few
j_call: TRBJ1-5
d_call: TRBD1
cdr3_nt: TGTGCCAGCAGTTCGCGACAGGGGGCTAGCAATCAGCCCCAGCATTTT
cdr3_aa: CASSSRQGASNQPQHF

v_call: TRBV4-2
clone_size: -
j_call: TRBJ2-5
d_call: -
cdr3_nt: TGTGCCAGCAGCCAAGGGAGAGGGGGCGGGATGGAAGAGACCCAGTACTTC
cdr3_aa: CASSQGRGGGMEETQYF

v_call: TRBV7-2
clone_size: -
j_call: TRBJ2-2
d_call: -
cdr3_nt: TGTGCCAGCAGCCGACCCCAGTTAAACACCGGGGAGCTGTTTTTT
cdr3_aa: CASSRPQLNTGELFF

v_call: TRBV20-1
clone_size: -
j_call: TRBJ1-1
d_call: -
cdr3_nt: TGCAGTGCTAGAGACCTTATACTGACGGGTGGCACTGAAGCTTTCTTT
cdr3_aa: CSARDLILTGGTEAFF

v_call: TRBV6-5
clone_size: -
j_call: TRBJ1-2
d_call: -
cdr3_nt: TGTGCCAGCAGTTACTTAAACTATGGCTACACCTTC
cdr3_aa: CASSYLNYGYTF

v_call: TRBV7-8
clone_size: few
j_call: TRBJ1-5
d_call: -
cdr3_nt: TGTGCCAGCAGCCCACGAGGGGGCAATCAGCCCCAGCATTTT
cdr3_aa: CASSPRGGNQPQHF

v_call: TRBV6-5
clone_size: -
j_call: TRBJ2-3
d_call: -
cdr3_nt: TGTGCCAGCAGTTACTCCGTTAGGGCGGAAGATACGCAGTATTTT
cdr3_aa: CASSYSVRAEDTQYF

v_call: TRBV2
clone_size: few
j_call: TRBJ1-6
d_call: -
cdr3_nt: TGTGCCAGCGTGGGCAGTCACTCCGGACCCCTCCACTTT
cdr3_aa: CASVGSHSGPLHF

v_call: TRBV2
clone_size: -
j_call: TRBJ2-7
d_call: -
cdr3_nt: TGTGCCAGCGGCGGGGTGTTTGAATACGAGCAGTACTTC
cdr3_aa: CASGGVFEYEQYF

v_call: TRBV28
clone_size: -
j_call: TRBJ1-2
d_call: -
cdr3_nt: TGTGCCAGCAGTCCCGGAGGGCAGCGCCCCAACTATGGCTACACCTTC
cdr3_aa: CASSPGGQRPNYGYTF

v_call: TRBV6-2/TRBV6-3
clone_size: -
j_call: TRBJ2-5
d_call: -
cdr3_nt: TGTGCCAGCAGTTACTCGAAAGCCGGGACGGGCCCATCGGCCCAGTACTTC
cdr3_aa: CASSYSKAGTGPSAQYF

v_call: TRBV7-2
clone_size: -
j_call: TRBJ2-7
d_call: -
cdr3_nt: TGTGCCAGCAGCTTAGATGGAGGGGCCAGCTCCTACGAGCAGTACTTC
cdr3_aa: CASSLDGGASSYEQYF

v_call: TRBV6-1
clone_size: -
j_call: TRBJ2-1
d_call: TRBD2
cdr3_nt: TGTGCCAGCAGCGCAACTAGCGGGGGTTACAATGAGCAGTTCTTC
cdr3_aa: CASSATSGGYNEQFF

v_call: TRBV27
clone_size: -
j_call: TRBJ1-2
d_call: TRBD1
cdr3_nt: TGTGCCAGCAGTCCTTCTCAGGGGGTTTATGGCTACACCTTC
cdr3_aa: CASSPSQGVYGYTF

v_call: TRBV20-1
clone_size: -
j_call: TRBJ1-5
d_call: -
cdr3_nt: TGCAGTGCTATTAAAGCAGCTAGCAATCAGCCCCAGCATTTT
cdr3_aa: CSAIKAASNQPQHF

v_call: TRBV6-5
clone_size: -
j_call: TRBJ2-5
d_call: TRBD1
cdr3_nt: TGTGCCAGCAGTTCCCCCGGGACAGCCAAGTTAGAGACCCAGTACTTC
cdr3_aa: CASSSPGTAKLETQYF

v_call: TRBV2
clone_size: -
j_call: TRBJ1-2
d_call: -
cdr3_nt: TGTGCCAGCAGTGGGACAGTCTATGGCTACACCTTC
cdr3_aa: CASSGTVYGYTF

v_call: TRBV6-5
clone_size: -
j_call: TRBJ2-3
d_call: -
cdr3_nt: TGTGCCAGCAGTTACTCCTGGACCTACCGGGATACGCAGTATTTT
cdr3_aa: CASSYSWTYRDTQYF

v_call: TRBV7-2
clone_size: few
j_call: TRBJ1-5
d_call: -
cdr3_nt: TGTGCCAGCAGCTTACAGACAGATAATCAGCCCCAGCATTTT
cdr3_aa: CASSLQTDNQPQHF

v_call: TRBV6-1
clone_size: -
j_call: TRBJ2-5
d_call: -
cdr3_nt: TGTGCCACATCAGGGAACCGGGAGACCCAGTACTTC
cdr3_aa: CATSGNRETQYF

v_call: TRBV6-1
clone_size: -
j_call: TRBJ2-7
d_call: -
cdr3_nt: TGTGCCAGCAGCCCCGGCCAGGGTGGTTACGAGCAGTACTTC
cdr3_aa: CASSPGQGGYEQYF

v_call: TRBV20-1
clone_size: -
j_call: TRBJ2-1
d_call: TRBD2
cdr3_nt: TGCAGTGCTAGAGACGGGACTAGCGGGGCCTACGGTGAGCAGTTCTTC
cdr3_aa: CSARDGTSGAYGEQFF

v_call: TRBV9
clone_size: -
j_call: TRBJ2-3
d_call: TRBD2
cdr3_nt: TGTGCCAGCAGCACCGGACTGGCGGGGGGCCTCACAGATACGCAGTATTTT
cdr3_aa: CASSTGLAGGLTDTQYF

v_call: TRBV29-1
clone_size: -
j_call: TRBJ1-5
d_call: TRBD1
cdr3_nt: TGCAGCGTTCGTCAGGGGGCGGACGGCAATCAGCCCCAGCATTTT
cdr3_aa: CSVRQGADGNQPQHF

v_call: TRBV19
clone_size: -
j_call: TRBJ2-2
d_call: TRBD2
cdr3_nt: TGTGCCAGTAACCCATGGGGGGGAAACACCGGGGAGCTGTTTTTT
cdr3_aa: CASNPWGGNTGELFF

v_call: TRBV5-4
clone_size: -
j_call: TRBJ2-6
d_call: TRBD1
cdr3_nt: TGTGCCAGCAGTGTCCGGGACAGGGGGTCTGGGGCCAACGTCCTGACTTTC
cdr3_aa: CASSVRDRGSGANVLTF

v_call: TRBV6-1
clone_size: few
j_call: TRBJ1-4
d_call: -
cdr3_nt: TGTGCCAGCAGTATGGTGGGTCGGGAAAAACTGTTTTTT
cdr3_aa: CASSMVGREKLFF

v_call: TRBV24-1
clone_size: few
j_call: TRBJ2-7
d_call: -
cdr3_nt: TGTGCCACCAGGGGGGGTACGGAGCAGTACTTC
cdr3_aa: CATRGGTEQYF

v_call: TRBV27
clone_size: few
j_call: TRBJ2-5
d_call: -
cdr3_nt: TGTGCCAGCAGCCCTTCAAATTGGGAGACCCAGTACTTC
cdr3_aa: CASSPSNWETQYF

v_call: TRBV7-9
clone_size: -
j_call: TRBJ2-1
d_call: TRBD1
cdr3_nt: TGTGCCAGCAGCTTGGGACAGGGTCTTTACAATGAGCAGTTCTTC
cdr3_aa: CASSLGQGLYNEQFF

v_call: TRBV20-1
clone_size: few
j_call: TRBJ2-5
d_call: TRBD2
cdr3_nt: TGCAGTGCTAACATCCGGACTAGTTCTTCAGAGACCCAGTACTTC
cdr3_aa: CSANIRTSSSETQYF

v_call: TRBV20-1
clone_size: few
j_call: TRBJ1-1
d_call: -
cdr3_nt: TGCAGTGCTCAAAGGGACTCATTGAACACTGAAGCTTTCTTT
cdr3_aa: CSAQRDSLNTEAFF

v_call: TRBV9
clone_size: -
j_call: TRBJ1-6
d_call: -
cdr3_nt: TGTGCCAGCAGCGTAGAGTGGGATGGGGCTTCACCCCTCCACTTT
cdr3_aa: CASSVEWDGASPLHF

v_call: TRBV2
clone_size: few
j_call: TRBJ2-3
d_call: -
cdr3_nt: TGTGCCAGCACCACAGGGATGGGAGCCATCACAGATACGCAGTATTTT
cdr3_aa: CASTTGMGAITDTQYF

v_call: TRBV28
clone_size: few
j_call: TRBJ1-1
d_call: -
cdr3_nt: TGTGCCAGCAGTCCCGGGGTGGGAGAAGCTTTCTTT
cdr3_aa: CASSPGVGEAFF

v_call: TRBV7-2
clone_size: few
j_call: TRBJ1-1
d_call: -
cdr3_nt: TGTGCCAGCAGCTTAGGCCCCAGGAGCGGCACTGAAGCTTTCTTT
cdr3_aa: CASSLGPRSGTEAFF

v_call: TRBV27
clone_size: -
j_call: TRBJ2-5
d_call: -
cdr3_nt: TGTGCCAGCAGTTCCCCGCAGGGAGGGGGAGAGACCCAGTACTTC
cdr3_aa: CASSSPQGGGETQYF

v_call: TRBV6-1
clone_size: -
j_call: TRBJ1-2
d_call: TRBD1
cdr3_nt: TGTGCCAGCAGTATGACAGGGGTGGACTATGGCTACACCTTC
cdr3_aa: CASSMTGVDYGYTF

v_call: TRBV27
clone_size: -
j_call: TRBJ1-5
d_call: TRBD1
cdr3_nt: TGTGCCAGCAGTTTAGGTGGGACAGGGGGATCTCAGCCCCAGCATTTT
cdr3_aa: CASSLGGTGGSQPQHF

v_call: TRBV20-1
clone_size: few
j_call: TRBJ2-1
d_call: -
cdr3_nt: TGCAGTGCTAGAGATAATGAGCAGTTCTTC
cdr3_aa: CSARDNEQFF

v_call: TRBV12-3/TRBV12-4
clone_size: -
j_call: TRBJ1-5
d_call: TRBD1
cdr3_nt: TGTGCCAGCAGTAAAAGACAGGGCGAGGATCAGCCCCAGCATTTT
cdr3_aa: CASSKRQGEDQPQHF

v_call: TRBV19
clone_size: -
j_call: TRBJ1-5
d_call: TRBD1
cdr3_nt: TGTGCCAGTAGTACAGGACAGGGGAGCAATCAGCCCCAGCATTTT
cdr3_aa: CASSTGQGSNQPQHF

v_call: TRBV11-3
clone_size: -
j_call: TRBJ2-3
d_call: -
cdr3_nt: TGTGCCAGCAGCTTAGTTGCCGGTACGCAGTATTTT
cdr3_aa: CASSLVAGTQYF

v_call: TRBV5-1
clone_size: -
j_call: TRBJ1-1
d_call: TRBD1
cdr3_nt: TGCGCCAGCAGCCAGACAGGGGGCGCGGGGAACACTGAAGCTTTCTTT
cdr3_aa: CASSQTGGAGNTEAFF

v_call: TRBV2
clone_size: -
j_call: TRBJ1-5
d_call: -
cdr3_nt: TGTGCCAGCAGTGAATCTGGACAGAAGAATCAGCCCCAGCATTTT
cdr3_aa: CASSESGQKNQPQHF

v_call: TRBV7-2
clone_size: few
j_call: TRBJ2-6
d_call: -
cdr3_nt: TGTGCCAGCAGTTACGCCCGCTCTGGGGCCAACGTCCTGACTTTC
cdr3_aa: CASSYARSGANVLTF

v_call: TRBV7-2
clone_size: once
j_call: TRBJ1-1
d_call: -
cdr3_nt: TGTGCCAGCAGCTTATACGGGACGAAGGCTGAAGCTTTCTTT
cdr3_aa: CASSLYGTKAEAFF

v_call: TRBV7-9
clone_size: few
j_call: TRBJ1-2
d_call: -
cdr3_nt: TGTGCCAGCAGCACCGACAGCTATGGCTACACCTTC
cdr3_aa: CASSTDSYGYTF

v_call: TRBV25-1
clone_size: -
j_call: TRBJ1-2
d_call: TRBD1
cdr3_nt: TGTGCCAGCAGTAAAGGGACAGTAGAAAACTATGGCTACACCTTC
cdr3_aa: CASSKGTVENYGYTF

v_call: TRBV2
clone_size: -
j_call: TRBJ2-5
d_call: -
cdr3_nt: TGTGCCAGCAGGCGGGTGGGAGAGACCCAGTACTTC
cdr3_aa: CASRRVGETQYF

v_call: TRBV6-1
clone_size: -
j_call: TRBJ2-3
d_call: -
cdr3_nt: TGTGCCAGCAGTGAAGCCAGCCCAACGGTGGCAGATACGCAGTATTTT
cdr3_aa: CASSEASPTVADTQYF

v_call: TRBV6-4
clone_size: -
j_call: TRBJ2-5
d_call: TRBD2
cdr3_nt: TGTGCCAGCAGTGATGTAGCGGGGGGCCAAGAGACCCAGTACTTC
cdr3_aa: CASSDVAGGQETQYF

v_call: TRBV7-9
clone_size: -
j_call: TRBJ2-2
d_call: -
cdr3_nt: TGTGCCAGCAGCCCACCACGGAACACCGGGGAGCTGTTTTTT
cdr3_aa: CASSPPRNTGELFF

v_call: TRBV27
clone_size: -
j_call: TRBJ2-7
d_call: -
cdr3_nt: TGTGCCAGCAGCTCTACCTCTGGCGAGCAGTACTTC
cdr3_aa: CASSSTSGEQYF

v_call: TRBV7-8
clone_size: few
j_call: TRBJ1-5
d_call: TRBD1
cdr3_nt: TGTGCCAGCAGCTTAAGGGGACAGGGGACCAATCAGCCCCAGCATTTT
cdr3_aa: CASSLRGQGTNQPQHF